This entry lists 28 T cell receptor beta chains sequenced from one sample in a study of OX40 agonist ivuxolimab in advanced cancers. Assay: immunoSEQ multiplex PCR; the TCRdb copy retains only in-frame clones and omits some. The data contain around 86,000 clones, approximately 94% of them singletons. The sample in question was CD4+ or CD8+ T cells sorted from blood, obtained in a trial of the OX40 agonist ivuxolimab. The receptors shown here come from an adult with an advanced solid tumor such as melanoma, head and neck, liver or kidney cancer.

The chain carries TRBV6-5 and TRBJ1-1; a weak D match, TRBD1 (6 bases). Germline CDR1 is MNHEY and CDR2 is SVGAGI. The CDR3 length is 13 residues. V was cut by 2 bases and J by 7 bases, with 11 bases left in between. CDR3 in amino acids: CASSYIGGSEAFF. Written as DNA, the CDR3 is TGTGCCAGCAGTTACATCGGGGGCAGTGAAGCTTTCTTT.

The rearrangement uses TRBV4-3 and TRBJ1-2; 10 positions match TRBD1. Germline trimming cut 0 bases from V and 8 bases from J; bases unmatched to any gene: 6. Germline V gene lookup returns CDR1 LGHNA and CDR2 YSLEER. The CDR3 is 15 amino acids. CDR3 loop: CASSQEGGTGVGYTF. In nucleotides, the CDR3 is TGCGCCAGCAGCCAAGAAGGAGGGACAGGGGTGGGCTACACCTTC.

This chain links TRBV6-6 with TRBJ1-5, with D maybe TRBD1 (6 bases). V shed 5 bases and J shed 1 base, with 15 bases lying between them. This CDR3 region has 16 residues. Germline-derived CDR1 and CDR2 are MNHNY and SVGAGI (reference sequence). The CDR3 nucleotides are TGTGCCAGCAGTAGCCAGGGGATAGGAAGCAATCAGCCCCAGCATTTT. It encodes CASSSQGIGSNQPQHF.

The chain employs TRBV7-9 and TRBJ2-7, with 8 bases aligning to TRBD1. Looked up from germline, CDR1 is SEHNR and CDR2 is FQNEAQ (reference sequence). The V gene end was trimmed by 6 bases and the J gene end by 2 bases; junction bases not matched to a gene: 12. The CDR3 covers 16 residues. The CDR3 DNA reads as TGTGCCAGCAGTTCCCTCCAGGGGGCACAAACCTACGAGCAGTACTTC. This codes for CASSSLQGAQTYEQYF.

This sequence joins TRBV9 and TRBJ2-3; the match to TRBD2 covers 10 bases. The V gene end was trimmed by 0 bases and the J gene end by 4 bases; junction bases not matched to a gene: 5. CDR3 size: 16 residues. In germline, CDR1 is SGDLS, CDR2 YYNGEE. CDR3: CASSVESGRAPDTQYF. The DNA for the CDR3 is TGTGCCAGCAGCGTAGAGAGCGGGAGGGCCCCAGATACGCAGTATTTT.

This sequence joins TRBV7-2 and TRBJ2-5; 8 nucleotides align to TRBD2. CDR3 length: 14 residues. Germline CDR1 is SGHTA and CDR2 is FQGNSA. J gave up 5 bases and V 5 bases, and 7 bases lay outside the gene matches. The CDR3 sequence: CASSHRGGTETQYF. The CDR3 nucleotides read TGTGCCAGCAGCCACCGGGGGGGAACCGAGACCCAGTACTTC. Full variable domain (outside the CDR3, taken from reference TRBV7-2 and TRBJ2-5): GAGVSQSPSNKVTEKGKDVELRCDPISGHTALYWYRQSLGQGLEFLIYFQGNSAPDKSGLPSDRFSAERTGGSVSTLTIQRTQQEDSAVYLCASSHRGGTETQYFGPGTRLLVL.

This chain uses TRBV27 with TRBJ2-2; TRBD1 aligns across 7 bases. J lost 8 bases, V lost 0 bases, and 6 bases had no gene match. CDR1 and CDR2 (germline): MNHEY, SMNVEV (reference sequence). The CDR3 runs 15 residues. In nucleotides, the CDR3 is TGTGCCAGCAGTTTATCCCTACAGGGGCGGGGGGAGCTGTTTTTT. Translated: CASSLSLQGRGELFF.

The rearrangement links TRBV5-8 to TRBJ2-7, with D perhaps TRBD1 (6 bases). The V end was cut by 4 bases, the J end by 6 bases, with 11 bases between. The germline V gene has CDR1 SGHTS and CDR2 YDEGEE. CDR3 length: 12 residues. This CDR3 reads CASSVMGAEQYF. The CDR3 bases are TGTGCCAGCAGCGTTATGGGGGCCGAGCAGTACTTC.

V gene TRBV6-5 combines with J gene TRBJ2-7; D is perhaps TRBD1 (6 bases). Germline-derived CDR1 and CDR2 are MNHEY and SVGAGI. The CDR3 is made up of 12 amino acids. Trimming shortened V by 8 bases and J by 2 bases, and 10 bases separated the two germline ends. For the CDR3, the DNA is TGTGCCAGCTCTGAGGGGGCCTACGAGCAGTACTTC. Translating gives CASSEGAYEQYF.

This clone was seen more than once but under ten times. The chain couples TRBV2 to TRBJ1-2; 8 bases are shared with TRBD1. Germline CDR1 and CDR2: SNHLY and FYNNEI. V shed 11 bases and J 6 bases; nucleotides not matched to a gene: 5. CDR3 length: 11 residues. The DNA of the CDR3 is TGTGCCTCAACAGGGGGGAATGGCTACACCTTC. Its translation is CASTGGNGYTF.

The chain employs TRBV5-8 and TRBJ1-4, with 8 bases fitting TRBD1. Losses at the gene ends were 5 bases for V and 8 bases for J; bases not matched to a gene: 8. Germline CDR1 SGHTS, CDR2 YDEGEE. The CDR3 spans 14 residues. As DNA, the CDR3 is TGTGCCAGCAGGCTGACAGGGGCGATCGAAAAACTGTTTTTT. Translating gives CASRLTGAIEKLFF. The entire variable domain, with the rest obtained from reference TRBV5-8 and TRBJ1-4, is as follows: EAGVTQSPTHLIKTRGQQATLRCSPISGHTSVYWYQQALGLGLQFLLWYDEGEERNRGNFPPRFSGRQFPNYSSELNVNALELEDSALYLCASRLTGAIEKLFFGSGTQLSVL.

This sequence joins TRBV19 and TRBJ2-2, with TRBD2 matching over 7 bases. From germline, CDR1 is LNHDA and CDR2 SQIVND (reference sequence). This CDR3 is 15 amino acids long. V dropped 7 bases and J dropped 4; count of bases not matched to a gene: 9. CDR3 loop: CASIPTSFSTGELFF. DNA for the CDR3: TGTGCCAGTATCCCGACTAGCTTCTCCACCGGGGAGCTGTTTTTT.

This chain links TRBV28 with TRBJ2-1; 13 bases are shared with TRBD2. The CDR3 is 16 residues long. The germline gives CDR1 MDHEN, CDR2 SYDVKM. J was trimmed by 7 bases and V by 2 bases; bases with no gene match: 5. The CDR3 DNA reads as TGTGCCAGCAGTTTAGGGACTAGCGGGATGCTGAATGAGCAGTTCTTC. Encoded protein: CASSLGTSGMLNEQFF.

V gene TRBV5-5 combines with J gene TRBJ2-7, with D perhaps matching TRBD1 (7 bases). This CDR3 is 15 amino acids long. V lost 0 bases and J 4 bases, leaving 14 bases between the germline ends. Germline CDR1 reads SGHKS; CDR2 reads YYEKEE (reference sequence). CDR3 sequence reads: CASSLVRQGGYEQYF. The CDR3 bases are TGTGCCAGCAGCTTGGTGCGGCAGGGGGGTTACGAGCAGTACTTC.

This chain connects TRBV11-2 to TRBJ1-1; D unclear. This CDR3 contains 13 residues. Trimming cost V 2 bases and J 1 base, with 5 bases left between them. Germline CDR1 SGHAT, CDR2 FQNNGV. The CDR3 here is CASSLTRNTEAFF. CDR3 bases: TGTGCCAGCAGCTTAACGCGGAACACTGAAGCTTTCTTT.

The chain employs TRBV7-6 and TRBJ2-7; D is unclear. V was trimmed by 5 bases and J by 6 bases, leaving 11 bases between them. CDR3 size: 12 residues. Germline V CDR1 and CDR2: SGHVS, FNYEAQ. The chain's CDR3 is CASSDMWREQYF. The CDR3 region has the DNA TGTGCCAGCAGCGATATGTGGCGCGAGCAGTACTTC.

CDR3 nucleotide sequence: TGTGCCAGCAGCCATCCGCAAACGGCAGATACGCAGTATTTT. It encodes CASSHPQTADTQYF. The chain combines TRBV11-2 with TRBJ2-3; D is unclear. CDR1 and CDR2 from the germline V gene are SGHAT and FQNNGV. The ends were cut back, 5 bases at V and 4 bases at J, with 13 bases in the middle. CDR3 size: 14 residues.

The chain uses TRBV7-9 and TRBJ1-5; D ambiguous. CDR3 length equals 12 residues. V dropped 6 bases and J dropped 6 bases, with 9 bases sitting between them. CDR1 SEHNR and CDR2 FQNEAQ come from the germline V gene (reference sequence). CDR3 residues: CASSAGIQPQHF. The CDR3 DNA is TGTGCCAGCAGTGCTGGCATTCAGCCCCAGCATTTT.

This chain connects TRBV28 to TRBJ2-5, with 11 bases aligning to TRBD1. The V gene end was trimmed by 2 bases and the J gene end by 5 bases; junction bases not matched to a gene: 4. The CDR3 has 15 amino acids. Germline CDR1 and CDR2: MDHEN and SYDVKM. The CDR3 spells CASSLRTGGGETQYF. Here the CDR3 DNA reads TGTGCCAGCAGTTTAAGGACAGGGGGCGGGGAGACCCAGTACTTC. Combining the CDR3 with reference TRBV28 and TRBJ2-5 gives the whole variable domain DVKVTQSSRYLVKRTGEKVFLECVQDMDHENMFWYRQDPGLGLRLIYFSYDVKMKEKGDIPEGYSVSREKKERFSLILESASTNQTSMYLCASSLRTGGGETQYFGPGTRLLVL.

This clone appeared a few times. The CDR3 spells CASSLRTAPEAFF. The CDR3 DNA follows: TGTGCCAGCAGCTTGAGGACCGCCCCTGAAGCTTTCTTT. The V and J genes are TRBV5-5 and TRBJ1-1; D ambiguous. The V gene's germline CDR1 is SGHKS and CDR2 YYEKEE (reference sequence). V was trimmed by 1 base and J by 6 bases, leaving 10 bases between them. CDR3 length: 13 amino acids.

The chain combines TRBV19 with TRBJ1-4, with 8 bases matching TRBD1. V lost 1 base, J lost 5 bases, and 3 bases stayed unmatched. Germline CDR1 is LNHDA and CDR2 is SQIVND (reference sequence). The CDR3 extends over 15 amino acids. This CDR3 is CASSIGTGPNEKLFF. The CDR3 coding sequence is TGTGCCAGTAGTATAGGGACAGGGCCGAATGAAAAACTGTTTTTT.

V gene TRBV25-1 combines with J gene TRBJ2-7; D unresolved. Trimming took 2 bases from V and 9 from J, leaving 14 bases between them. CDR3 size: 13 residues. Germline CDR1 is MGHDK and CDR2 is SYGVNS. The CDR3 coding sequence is TGTGCCAGCAGTGAAACGATAGGGAAGCGGCAGTACTTC. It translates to CASSETIGKRQYF.

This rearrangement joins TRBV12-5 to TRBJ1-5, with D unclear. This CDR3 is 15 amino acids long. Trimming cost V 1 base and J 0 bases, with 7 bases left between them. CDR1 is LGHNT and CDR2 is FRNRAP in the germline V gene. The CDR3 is CASGLETDSNQPQHF. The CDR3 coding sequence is TGTGCTAGTGGTTTGGAAACTGATAGCAATCAGCCCCAGCATTTT.

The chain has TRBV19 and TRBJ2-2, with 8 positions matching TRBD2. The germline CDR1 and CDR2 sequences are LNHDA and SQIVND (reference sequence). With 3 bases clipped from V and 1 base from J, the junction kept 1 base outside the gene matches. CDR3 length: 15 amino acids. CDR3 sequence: CASSILAGNTGELFF. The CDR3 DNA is TGTGCCAGTAGTATCCTAGCGGGGAACACCGGGGAGCTGTTTTTT.

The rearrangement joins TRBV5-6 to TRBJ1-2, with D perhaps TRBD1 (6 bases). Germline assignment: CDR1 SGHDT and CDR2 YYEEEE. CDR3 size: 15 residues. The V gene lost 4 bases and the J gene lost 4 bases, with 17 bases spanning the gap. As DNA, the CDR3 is TGTGCCAGCAGCCCATACTCCGGGACATTCTATGGCTACACCTTC. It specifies CASSPYSGTFYGYTF.

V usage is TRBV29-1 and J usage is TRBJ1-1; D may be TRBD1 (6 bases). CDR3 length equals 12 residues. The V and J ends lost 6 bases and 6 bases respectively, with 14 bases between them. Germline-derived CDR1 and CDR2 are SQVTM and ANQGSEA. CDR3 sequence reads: CSVVKDRSEAFF. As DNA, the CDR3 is TGCAGCGTCGTAAAAGACAGGTCTGAAGCTTTCTTT.

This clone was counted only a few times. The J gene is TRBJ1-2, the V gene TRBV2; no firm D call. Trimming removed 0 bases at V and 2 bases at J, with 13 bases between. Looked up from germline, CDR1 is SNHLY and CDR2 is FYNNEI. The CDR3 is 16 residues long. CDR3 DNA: TGTGCCAGCAGTGAAGCGCGGTCGGGAGGGAACTATGGCTACACCTTC. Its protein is CASSEARSGGNYGYTF.

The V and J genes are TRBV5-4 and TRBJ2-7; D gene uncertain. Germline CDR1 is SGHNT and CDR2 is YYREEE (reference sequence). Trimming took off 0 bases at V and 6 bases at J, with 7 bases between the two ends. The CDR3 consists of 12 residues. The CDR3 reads CASSLGVAEQYF. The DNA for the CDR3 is TGTGCCAGCAGCTTGGGAGTCGCCGAGCAGTACTTC. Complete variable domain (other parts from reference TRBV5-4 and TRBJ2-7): ETGVTQSPTHLIKTRGQQVTLRCSSQSGHNTVSWYQQALGQGPQFIFQYYREEENGRGNFPPRFSGLQFPNYSSELNVNALELDDSALYLCASSLGVAEQYFGPGTRLTVT.